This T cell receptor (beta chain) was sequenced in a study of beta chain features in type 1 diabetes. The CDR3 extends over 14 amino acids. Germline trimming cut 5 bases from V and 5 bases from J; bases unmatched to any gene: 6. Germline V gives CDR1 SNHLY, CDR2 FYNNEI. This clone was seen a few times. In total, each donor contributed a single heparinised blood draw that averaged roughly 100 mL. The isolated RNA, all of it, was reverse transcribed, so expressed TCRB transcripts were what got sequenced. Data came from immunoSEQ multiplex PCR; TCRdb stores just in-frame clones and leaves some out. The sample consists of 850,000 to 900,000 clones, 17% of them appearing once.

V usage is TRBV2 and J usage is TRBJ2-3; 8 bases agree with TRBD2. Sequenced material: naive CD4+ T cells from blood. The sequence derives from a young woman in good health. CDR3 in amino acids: CASSREGVGDTQYF. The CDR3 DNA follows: TGTGCCAGCAGTCGGGAGGGGGTCGGAGATACGCAGTATTTT.